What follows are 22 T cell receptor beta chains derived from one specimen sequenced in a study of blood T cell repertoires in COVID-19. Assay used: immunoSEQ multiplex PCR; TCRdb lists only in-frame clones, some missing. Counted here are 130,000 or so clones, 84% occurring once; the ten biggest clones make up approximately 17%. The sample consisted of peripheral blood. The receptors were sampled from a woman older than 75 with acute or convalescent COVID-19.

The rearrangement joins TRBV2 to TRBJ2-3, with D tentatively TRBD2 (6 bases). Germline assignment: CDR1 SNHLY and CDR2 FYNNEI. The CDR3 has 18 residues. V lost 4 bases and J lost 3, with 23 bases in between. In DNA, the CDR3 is TGTGCCAGCAGTGTATCCGGGACTTACCGGGGATCGACAGATACGCAGTATTTT. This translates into CASSVSGTYRGSTDTQYF.

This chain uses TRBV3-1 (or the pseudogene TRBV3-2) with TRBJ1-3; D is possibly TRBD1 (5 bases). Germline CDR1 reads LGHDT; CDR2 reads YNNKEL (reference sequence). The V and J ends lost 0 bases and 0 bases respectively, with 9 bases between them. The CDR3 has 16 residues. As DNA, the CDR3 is TGTGCCAGCAGCCAAGACGCGGGGGGCTCTGGAAACACCATATATTTT. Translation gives CASSQDAGGSGNTIYF.

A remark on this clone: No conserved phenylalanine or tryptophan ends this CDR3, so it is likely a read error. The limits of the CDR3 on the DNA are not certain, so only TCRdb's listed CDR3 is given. CDR3 sequence: CASSQSSGRPLE. The chain links TRBV23-1 to TRBJ2-4; the tabulated D call, TRBD2, remains unverified against the DNA. TRBV23-1 is flagged as an ORF with uncertain function. The CDR3 is 12 amino acids long, termini counted.

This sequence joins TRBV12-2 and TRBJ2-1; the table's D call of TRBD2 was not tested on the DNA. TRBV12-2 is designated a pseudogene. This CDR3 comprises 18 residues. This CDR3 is CASRLGGELAGGYNEQFF. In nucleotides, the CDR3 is TGTGCAAGTCGCTTAGGCGGGGAACTAGCGGGAGGGTACAATGAGCAGTTCTTC.

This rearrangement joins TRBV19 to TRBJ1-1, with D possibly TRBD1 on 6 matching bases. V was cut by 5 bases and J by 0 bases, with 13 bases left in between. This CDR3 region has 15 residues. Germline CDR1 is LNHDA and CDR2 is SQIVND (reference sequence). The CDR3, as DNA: TGTGCCAGTAGTGAGTACGGGACATTGAACACTGAAGCTTTCTTT. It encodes CASSEYGTLNTEAFF.

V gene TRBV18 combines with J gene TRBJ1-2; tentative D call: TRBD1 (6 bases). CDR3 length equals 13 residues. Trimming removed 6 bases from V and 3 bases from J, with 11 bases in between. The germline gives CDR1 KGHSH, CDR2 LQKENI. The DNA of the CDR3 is TGTGCCAGCTCGAAAGGGGGTTACTATGGCTACACCTTC. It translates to CASSKGGYYGYTF.

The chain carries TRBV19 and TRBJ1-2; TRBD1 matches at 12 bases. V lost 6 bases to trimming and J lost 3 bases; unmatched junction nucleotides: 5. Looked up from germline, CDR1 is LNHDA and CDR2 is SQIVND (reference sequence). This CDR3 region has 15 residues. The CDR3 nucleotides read TGTGCCAGTAGAACGGGACAGGGGGCCTACTATGGCTACACCTTC. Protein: CASRTGQGAYYGYTF.

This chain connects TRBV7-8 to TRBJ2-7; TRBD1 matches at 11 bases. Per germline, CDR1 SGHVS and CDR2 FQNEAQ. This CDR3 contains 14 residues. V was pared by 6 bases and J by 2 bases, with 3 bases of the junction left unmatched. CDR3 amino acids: CASRGTGGPYEQYF. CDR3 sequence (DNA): TGTGCCAGCAGGGGGACAGGGGGTCCCTACGAGCAGTACTTC.

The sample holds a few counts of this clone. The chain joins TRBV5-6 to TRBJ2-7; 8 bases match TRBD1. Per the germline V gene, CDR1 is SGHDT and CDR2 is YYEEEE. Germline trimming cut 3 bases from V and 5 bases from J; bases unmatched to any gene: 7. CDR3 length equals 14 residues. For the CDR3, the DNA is TGTGCCAGCAGCTACGGACAGGGTACCCACGAGCAGTACTTC. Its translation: CASSYGQGTHEQYF.

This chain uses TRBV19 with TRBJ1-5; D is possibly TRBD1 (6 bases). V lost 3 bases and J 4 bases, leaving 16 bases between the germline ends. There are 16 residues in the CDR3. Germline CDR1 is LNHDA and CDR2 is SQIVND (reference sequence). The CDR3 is CASSISRGVLNQPQHF. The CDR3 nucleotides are TGTGCCAGTAGTATCTCCAGGGGTGTTCTTAATCAGCCCCAGCATTTT.

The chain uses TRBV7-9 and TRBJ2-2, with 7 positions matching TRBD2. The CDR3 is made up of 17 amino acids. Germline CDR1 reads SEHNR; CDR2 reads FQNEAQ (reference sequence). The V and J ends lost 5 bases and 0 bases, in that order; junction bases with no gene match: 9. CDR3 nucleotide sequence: TGTGCCAGCAGCCATAATTTAGCGGGTCCGAACACCGGGGAGCTGTTTTTT. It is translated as CASSHNLAGPNTGELFF.

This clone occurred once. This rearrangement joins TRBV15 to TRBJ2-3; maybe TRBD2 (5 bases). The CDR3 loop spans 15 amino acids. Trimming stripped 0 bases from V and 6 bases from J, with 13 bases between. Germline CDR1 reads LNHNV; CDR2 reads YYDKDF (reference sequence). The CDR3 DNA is TGTGCCACCAGCAGAGATCCACTAGTCGCGGATACGCAGTATTTT. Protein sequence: CATSRDPLVADTQYF.

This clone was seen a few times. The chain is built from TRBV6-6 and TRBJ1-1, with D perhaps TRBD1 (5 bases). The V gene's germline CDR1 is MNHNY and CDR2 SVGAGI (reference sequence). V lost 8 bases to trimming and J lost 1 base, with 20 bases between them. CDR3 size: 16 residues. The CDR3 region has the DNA TGTGCCAGCGTACACAGAGTGGAGGGGACGAACACTGAAGCTTTCTTT. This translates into CASVHRVEGTNTEAFF.

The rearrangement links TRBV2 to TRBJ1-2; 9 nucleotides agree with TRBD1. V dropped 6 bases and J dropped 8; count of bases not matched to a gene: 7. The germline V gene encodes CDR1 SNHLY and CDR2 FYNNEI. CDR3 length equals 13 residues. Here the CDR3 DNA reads TGTGCCAGCAGCACCGGGACAGGGACAGGCTACACCTTC. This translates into CASSTGTGTGYTF. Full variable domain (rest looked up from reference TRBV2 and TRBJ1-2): EPEVTQTPSHQVTQMGQEVILRCVPISNHLYFYWYRQILGQKVEFLVSFYNNEISEKSEIFDDQFSVERPDGSNFTLKIRSTKLEDSAMYFCASSTGTGTGYTFGSGTRLTVV.

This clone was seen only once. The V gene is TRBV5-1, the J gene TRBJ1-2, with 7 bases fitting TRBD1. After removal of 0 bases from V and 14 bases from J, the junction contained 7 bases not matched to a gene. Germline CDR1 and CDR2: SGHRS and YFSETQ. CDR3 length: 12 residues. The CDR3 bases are TGCGCCAGCAGCTTGGAGGGGGCGGCCAAGACCTTC. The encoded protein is CASSLEGAAKTF.

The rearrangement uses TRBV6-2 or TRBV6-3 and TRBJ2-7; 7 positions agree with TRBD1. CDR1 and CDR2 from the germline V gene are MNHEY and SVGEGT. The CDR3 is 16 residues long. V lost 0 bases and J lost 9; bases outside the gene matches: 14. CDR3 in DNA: TGTGCCAGCAGTTACTCGTGGGGACAGAGGAACTTTGGGCAGTACTTC. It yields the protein CASSYSWGQRNFGQYF.

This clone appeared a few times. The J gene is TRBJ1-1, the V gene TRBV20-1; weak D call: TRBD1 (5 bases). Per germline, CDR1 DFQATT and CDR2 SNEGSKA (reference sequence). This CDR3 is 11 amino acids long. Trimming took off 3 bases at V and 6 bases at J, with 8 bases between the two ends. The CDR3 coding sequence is TGCAGTGCTAGTCCGGGGGCTGAAGCTTTCTTT. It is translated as CSASPGAEAFF.

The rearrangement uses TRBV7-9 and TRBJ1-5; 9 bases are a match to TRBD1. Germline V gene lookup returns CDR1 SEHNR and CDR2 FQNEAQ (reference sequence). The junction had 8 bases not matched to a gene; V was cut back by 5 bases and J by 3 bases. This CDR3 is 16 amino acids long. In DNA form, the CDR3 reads TGTGCCAGCAGCCGAGGGGGGACAGGGCTCAATCAGCCCCAGCATTTT. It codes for CASSRGGTGLNQPQHF.

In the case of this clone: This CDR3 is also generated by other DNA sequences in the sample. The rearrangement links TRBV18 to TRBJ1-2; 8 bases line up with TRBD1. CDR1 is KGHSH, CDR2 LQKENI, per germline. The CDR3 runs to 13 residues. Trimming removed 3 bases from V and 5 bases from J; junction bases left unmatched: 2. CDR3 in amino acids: CASSPGQDYGYTF. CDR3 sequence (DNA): TGTGCCAGCTCACCGGGACAGGATTATGGCTACACCTTC.

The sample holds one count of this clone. CDR3 residues: CASSRYGQEYGNTIYF. CDR3 in DNA: TGTGCCAGCTCACGATACGGACAGGAATATGGAAACACCATATATTTT. V gene TRBV18 combines with J gene TRBJ1-3, with TRBD1 matching over 7 bases. This CDR3 has 16 residues. Trimming cost V 4 bases and J 3 bases; bases outside gene matches: 9. Germline assignment: CDR1 KGHSH and CDR2 LQKENI.

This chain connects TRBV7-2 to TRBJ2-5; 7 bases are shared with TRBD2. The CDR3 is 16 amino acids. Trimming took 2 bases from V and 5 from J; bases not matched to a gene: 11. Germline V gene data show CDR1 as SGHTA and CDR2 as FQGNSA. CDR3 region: CASSLQWLAVGETQYF. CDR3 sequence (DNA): TGTGCCAGCAGCTTACAATGGCTAGCGGTTGGGGAGACCCAGTACTTC.

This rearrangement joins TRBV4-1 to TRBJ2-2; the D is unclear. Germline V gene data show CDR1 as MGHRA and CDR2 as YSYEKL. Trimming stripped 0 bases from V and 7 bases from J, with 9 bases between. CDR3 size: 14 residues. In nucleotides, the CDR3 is TGCGCCAGCAGCCAAGAACTTCTAAACGGGGAGCTGTTTTTT. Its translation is CASSQELLNGELFF.